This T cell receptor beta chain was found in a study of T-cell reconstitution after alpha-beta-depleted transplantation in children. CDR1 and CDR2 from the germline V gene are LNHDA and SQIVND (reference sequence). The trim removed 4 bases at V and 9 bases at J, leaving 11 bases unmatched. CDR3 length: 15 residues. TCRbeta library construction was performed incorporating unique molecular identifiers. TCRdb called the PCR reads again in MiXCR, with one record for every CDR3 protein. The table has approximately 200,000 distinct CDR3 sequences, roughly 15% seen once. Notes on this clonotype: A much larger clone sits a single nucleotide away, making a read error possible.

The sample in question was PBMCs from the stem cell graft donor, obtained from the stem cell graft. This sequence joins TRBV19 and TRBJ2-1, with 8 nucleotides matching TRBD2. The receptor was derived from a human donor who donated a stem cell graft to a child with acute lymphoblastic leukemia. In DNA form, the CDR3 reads TGTGCCAGTAGTAGAACTATCGGGAGGGCCGGTGAGCAGTTCTTC. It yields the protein CASSRTIGRAGEQFF. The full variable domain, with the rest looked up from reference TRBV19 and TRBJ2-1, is DGGITQSPKYLFRKEGQNVTLSCEQNLNHDAMYWYRQDPGQGLRLIYYSQIVNDFQKGDIAEGYSVSREKKESFPLTVTSAQKNPTAFYLCASSRTIGRAGEQFFGPGTRLTVL.